The sequence of this TCR beta chain was determined in a study of T cell responses to AZD1222 COVID-19 vaccine. General study results and limits: Distributed over spike, vaccine-associated CD4 TCRs predominated at 160-218 and 743-854.

The CDR3 runs to 15 residues. Trimming cost V 0 bases and J 3 bases, with 13 bases left between them. In germline, CDR1 is SGDLS, CDR2 YYNGEE. TCRdb's copy holds only in-frame clones and misses some; the assay was immunoSEQ multiplex PCR. The sample includes more than 95,000 clones, 70% to 90% of them seen just once. As concerns this clone: Its specificity is unknown.

The chain recombines TRBV9 with TRBJ2-7, with D perhaps matching TRBD2 (6 bases). Here the sequenced sample was peripheral blood, taken on day 0 of AZD1222 vaccination. This sequence was found in an adult in good health. CDR3 in amino acids: CASSVARGYVYEQYF. The CDR3, as DNA: TGTGCCAGCAGCGTAGCTCGGGGGTACGTCTACGAGCAGTACTTC.